A selection of T cell receptor beta chains follows, all from one sample in a study of cytomegalovirus exposure and HLA in healthy donors. Assay: immunoSEQ multiplex PCR; the TCRdb copy retains only in-frame clones and omits some. The sample records around 210,000 clones, 75% to 85% being singletons. The sequenced sample consisted of PBMCs. These receptors were collected from a male donor in good health and CMV-seropositive. Both conserved end residues are part of each CDR3. The D gene is left open where the match is weak. Rows may omit the clone size; those that give it use once, few, many or a size class.

D gene: TRBD2
V gene: TRBV19
J gene: TRBJ2-2
clone size: few
CDR3 DNA: TGTGCCAGTAGTCCTAGCGGGAGGCTAAACACCGGGGAGCTGTTTTTT
CDR3 protein: CASSPSGRLNTGELFF

D gene: NA
V gene: TRBV27
J gene: TRBJ2-5
clone size: few
CDR3 DNA: TGTGCCAGCAGAACGGAGACAGACCAAGAGACCCAGTACTTC
CDR3 protein: CASRTETDQETQYF

D gene: NA
V gene: TRBV7-9
J gene: TRBJ2-7
clone size: once
CDR3 DNA: TGTGCCAGCAGCTTAAGCGGAGCCTACGAGCAGTACTTC
CDR3 protein: CASSLSGAYEQYF

D gene: NA
V gene: TRBV2
J gene: TRBJ1-5
clone size: once
CDR3 DNA: TGTGCCAGCAGTGAAATATTTGGACAGAACAATCAGCCCCAGCATTTT
CDR3 protein: CASSEIFGQNNQPQHF

D gene: NA
V gene: TRBV5-8
J gene: TRBJ2-1
clone size: NA
CDR3 DNA: TGTGCCAGCAGCTTGACGGGTAACGGGAGTTTAAATGAGCAGTTCTTC
CDR3 protein: CASSLTGNGSLNEQFF

D gene: NA
V gene: TRBV11-3
J gene: TRBJ2-2
clone size: few
CDR3 DNA: TGTGCCAGCAGCACCCGACAGCTCACCGGGGAGCTGTTTTTT
CDR3 protein: CASSTRQLTGELFF

D gene: TRBD1
V gene: TRBV5-4
J gene: TRBJ1-2
clone size: once
CDR3 DNA: TGTGCCAGCAGCTTCGGGACAGGGGTAAACTATGGCTACACCTTC
CDR3 protein: CASSFGTGVNYGYTF

D gene: NA
V gene: TRBV5-5
J gene: TRBJ1-2
clone size: few
CDR3 DNA: TGTGCCAGCAGCTTGTCAGGGCCTCCAATGGGCTACACCTTC
CDR3 protein: CASSLSGPPMGYTF

D gene: NA
V gene: TRBV5-4
J gene: TRBJ2-3
clone size: few
CDR3 DNA: TGTGCCAGCAGCTTGGTAGACAGTAGCACAGATACGCAGTATTTT
CDR3 protein: CASSLVDSSTDTQYF

D gene: NA
V gene: TRBV4-1
J gene: TRBJ2-7
clone size: NA
CDR3 DNA: TGCGCCAGCAGCCAAGGACTACCGTCCTACGAGCAGTACTTC
CDR3 protein: CASSQGLPSYEQYF

D gene: NA
V gene: TRBV23-1
J gene: TRBJ2-1
clone size: NA
CDR3 DNA: TGCGCCAGCAGTCAAGGGGGGATCGCTAGCGAGGCCTACAATGAGCAGTTCTTC
CDR3 protein: CASSQGGIASEAYNEQFF

D gene: NA
V gene: TRBV6-5
J gene: TRBJ2-7
clone size: NA
CDR3 DNA: TGTGCCAGCAGTGAACAGGGTTACGAGCAGTACTTC
CDR3 protein: CASSEQGYEQYF

D gene: TRBD2
V gene: TRBV29-1
J gene: TRBJ2-1
clone size: NA
CDR3 DNA: TGCAGCGCCCACATCTTTAGCGGGAGGGGCAATGAGCAGTTCTTC
CDR3 protein: CSAHIFSGRGNEQFF

D gene: NA
V gene: TRBV9
J gene: TRBJ2-1
clone size: NA
CDR3 DNA: TGTGCCAGCAGCGTAGAAGAGGGCCGGGGACACAATAGACAGTTCTTC
CDR3 protein: CASSVEEGRGHNRQFF

D gene: TRBD1
V gene: TRBV2
J gene: TRBJ1-1
clone size: NA
CDR3 DNA: TGTGCCAGCAGTGAACAGGGGGGAAACACTGAAGCTTTCTTT
CDR3 protein: CASSEQGGNTEAFF

D gene: NA
V gene: TRBV5-4
J gene: TRBJ1-2
clone size: NA
CDR3 DNA: TGTGCCAGCAGCCCCAACCAGGTGGGCTATGGCTACACCTTC
CDR3 protein: CASSPNQVGYGYTF

D gene: NA
V gene: TRBV7-2
J gene: TRBJ1-1
clone size: NA
CDR3 DNA: TGTGCCAGCAGCTCCGACGGGGGGGGAACTGAAGCTTTCTTT
CDR3 protein: CASSSDGGGTEAFF

D gene: NA
V gene: TRBV6-1
J gene: TRBJ2-4
clone size: NA
CDR3 DNA: TGTGCCAGCAGTGAAGTTGAGGGTAGCCCCTTTTTGAACATTCAGTACTTC
CDR3 protein: CASSEVEGSPFLNIQYF

D gene: NA
V gene: TRBV12-2
J gene: TRBJ1-2
clone size: NA
CDR3 DNA: TGTGCAAGTCGCTTAGACGTAGGGGCTAACTATGGCTACACCTTC
CDR3 protein: CASRLDVGANYGYTF

D gene: NA
V gene: TRBV9
J gene: TRBJ2-1
clone size: NA
CDR3 DNA: TGTGCCAGCACCAAGATAGACAGTAAGGTTTCCTACAATGAGCAGTTCTTC
CDR3 protein: CASTKIDSKVSYNEQFF

D gene: TRBD1
V gene: TRBV9
J gene: TRBJ1-1
clone size: NA
CDR3 DNA: TGTGCCAGCAGCGTAACCGGGACAGCCACTGAAGCTTTCTTT
CDR3 protein: CASSVTGTATEAFF

D gene: NA
V gene: TRBV2
J gene: TRBJ2-7
clone size: NA
CDR3 DNA: TGTGCCAGCAGTGAAGGTTACTACGAGCAGTACTTC
CDR3 protein: CASSEGYYEQYF

D gene: NA
V gene: TRBV7-3
J gene: TRBJ1-3
clone size: NA
CDR3 DNA: TGTGCCAGCAGCCCTCAAAAAGTTGAGGCCACCTCTGGAAACACCATATATTTT
CDR3 protein: CASSPQKVEATSGNTIYF

D gene: TRBD2
V gene: TRBV29-1
J gene: TRBJ2-7
clone size: NA
CDR3 DNA: TGCAGCGGGGGTATTAGCGGGTCTATTTACGAGCAGTACTTC
CDR3 protein: CSGGISGSIYEQYF

D gene: NA
V gene: TRBV5-1
J gene: TRBJ2-7
clone size: NA
CDR3 DNA: TGCGCCAGCAGTCCGACTCACTACGAGCAGTACTTC
CDR3 protein: CASSPTHYEQYF

D gene: TRBD1
V gene: TRBV7-9
J gene: TRBJ1-2
clone size: NA
CDR3 DNA: TGTGCCAGCAGCCCCTCCGGGACAGGGGAGCGAAATGGCTACACCTTC
CDR3 protein: CASSPSGTGERNGYTF

D gene: TRBD2
V gene: TRBV7-6
J gene: TRBJ2-1
clone size: NA
CDR3 DNA: TGTGCCAGCAGCCCACTCCCGGGGGAGGGAAGGGAGCAGTTCTTC
CDR3 protein: CASSPLPGEGREQFF

D gene: NA
V gene: TRBV14
J gene: TRBJ2-5
clone size: NA
CDR3 DNA: TGTGCCAGCAGCCAAGTAACAGGGTTTGAGACCCAGTACTTC
CDR3 protein: CASSQVTGFETQYF

D gene: NA
V gene: TRBV14
J gene: TRBJ2-7
clone size: few
CDR3 DNA: TGTGCCAGCAGCCAAATTGCGGGACCCCTTGAGCAGTACTTC
CDR3 protein: CASSQIAGPLEQYF

D gene: TRBD2
V gene: TRBV5-1
J gene: TRBJ2-3
clone size: NA
CDR3 DNA: TGCGCCAGCAGTGGACTAGCGGGGTTAGATACGCAGTATTTT
CDR3 protein: CASSGLAGLDTQYF

D gene: TRBD1
V gene: TRBV13
J gene: TRBJ2-7
clone size: NA
CDR3 DNA: TGTGCCAGCAGCACCGGGACAGGGCCCTACGAGCAGTACTTC
CDR3 protein: CASSTGTGPYEQYF

D gene: TRBD1
V gene: TRBV6-6
J gene: TRBJ2-7
clone size: NA
CDR3 DNA: TGTGCCAGCAGGGAGACAGGGGGAGTGTACGAGCAGTACTTC
CDR3 protein: CASRETGGVYEQYF

D gene: TRBD1
V gene: TRBV7-9
J gene: TRBJ2-5
clone size: NA
CDR3 DNA: TGTGCCAGCAGCCCCTGGGGCAGGGGGGAGACCCAGTACTTC
CDR3 protein: CASSPWGRGETQYF

D gene: TRBD1
V gene: TRBV5-1
J gene: TRBJ2-5
clone size: once
CDR3 DNA: TGCGCCAGCAGCTTCGGACCGACGGACAGGGAGACCCAGTACTTC
CDR3 protein: CASSFGPTDRETQYF

D gene: NA
V gene: TRBV19
J gene: TRBJ2-6
clone size: NA
CDR3 DNA: TGTGCCAGTAGTGCGCCAGGGTCTCCCGGGGCCAACGTCCTGACTTTC
CDR3 protein: CASSAPGSPGANVLTF

D gene: NA
V gene: TRBV9
J gene: TRBJ2-7
clone size: NA
CDR3 DNA: TGTGCCAGCAGCGTAGAATCGGGACAAACCTACGAGCAGTACTTC
CDR3 protein: CASSVESGQTYEQYF

D gene: TRBD1
V gene: TRBV6-6
J gene: TRBJ1-2
clone size: NA
CDR3 DNA: TGTGCCAGCAGGTCGGGACAGGCTACCTCTAACTATGGCTACACCTTC
CDR3 protein: CASRSGQATSNYGYTF

D gene: TRBD2
V gene: TRBV7-2
J gene: TRBJ2-5
clone size: once
CDR3 DNA: TGTGCCAGCAGCCCCGGACTAGCGGGCACGTACCAAGAGACCCAGTACTTC
CDR3 protein: CASSPGLAGTYQETQYF

D gene: TRBD2
V gene: TRBV4-3
J gene: TRBJ2-2
clone size: NA
CDR3 DNA: TGCGCCAGCAGCCAAGCGAGCGGGAGGGCAGGCGGGGAGCTGTTTTTT
CDR3 protein: CASSQASGRAGGELFF

D gene: TRBD1
V gene: TRBV25-1
J gene: TRBJ1-2
clone size: NA
CDR3 DNA: TGTGCCAGCAGTGCCCTAGACAGGGACTTCTATGGCTACACCTTC
CDR3 protein: CASSALDRDFYGYTF

D gene: NA
V gene: TRBV18
J gene: TRBJ2-1
clone size: NA
CDR3 DNA: TGTGCCAGCTCACTCTACAGGGAGAATGAGCAGTTCTTC
CDR3 protein: CASSLYRENEQFF

D gene: TRBD2
V gene: TRBV6-6
J gene: TRBJ2-7
clone size: few
CDR3 DNA: TGTGCCACCGGGAGGGACTCCTACGAGCAGTACTTC
CDR3 protein: CATGRDSYEQYF

D gene: NA
V gene: TRBV6-1
J gene: TRBJ1-5
clone size: NA
CDR3 DNA: TGTGCCAGCAGTGTAGGCAGGGGTGGCAATCAGCCCCAGCATTTT
CDR3 protein: CASSVGRGGNQPQHF

D gene: TRBD2
V gene: TRBV4-1
J gene: TRBJ2-4
clone size: NA
CDR3 DNA: TGCGCCAGCAGCCTCCTGGAGGTGGGAGGGGACATTCAGTACTTC
CDR3 protein: CASSLLEVGGDIQYF

D gene: NA
V gene: TRBV25-1
J gene: TRBJ2-5
clone size: NA
CDR3 DNA: TGTGCCAGCAGTGAACCGGGCGGGGGCGCAGAGACCCAGTACTTC
CDR3 protein: CASSEPGGGAETQYF

D gene: NA
V gene: TRBV6-6
J gene: TRBJ2-6
clone size: NA
CDR3 DNA: TGTGCCAGCACTTTAGCTGGGGCCAACGTCCTGACTTTC
CDR3 protein: CASTLAGANVLTF

D gene: NA
V gene: TRBV27
J gene: TRBJ2-7
clone size: NA
CDR3 DNA: TGTGCCAGCAGTTTATTGGGTACGTCGGGCGAGCAGTACTTC
CDR3 protein: CASSLLGTSGEQYF

D gene: NA
V gene: TRBV30
J gene: TRBJ2-5
clone size: few
CDR3 DNA: TGTGCCTGGAGTGCCCCGGTGAGGCCTGGGGAGACCCAGTACTTC
CDR3 protein: CAWSAPVRPGETQYF

D gene: TRBD1
V gene: TRBV7-3
J gene: TRBJ2-7
clone size: NA
CDR3 DNA: TGTGCCAGCAGCACCTTTCCAGGGGGCTGGTACGAGCAGTACTTC
CDR3 protein: CASSTFPGGWYEQYF

D gene: TRBD1
V gene: TRBV2
J gene: TRBJ1-4
clone size: few
CDR3 DNA: TGTGCCAGCAGTGAAGCGGTCAGGGGGCTGGAGGAAAAACTGTTTTTT
CDR3 protein: CASSEAVRGLEEKLFF

D gene: TRBD1
V gene: TRBV7-9
J gene: TRBJ1-1
clone size: NA
CDR3 DNA: TGTGCCAGCAGCGCGGGACAGGGCGATACGGAAGCTTTCTTT
CDR3 protein: CASSAGQGDTEAFF

D gene: NA
V gene: TRBV4-3
J gene: TRBJ1-2
clone size: NA
CDR3 DNA: TGCGCCAGCAGCCAAGATCACTCTGGGCCCCCCTATGGCTACACCTTC
CDR3 protein: CASSQDHSGPPYGYTF

D gene: TRBD2
V gene: TRBV5-1
J gene: TRBJ2-5
clone size: NA
CDR3 DNA: TGCGCCAGCGGTCTAGCGGGGGGCTTCTTAGAGACCCAGTACTTC
CDR3 protein: CASGLAGGFLETQYF

D gene: NA
V gene: TRBV11-2
J gene: TRBJ1-5
clone size: once
CDR3 DNA: TGTGCCAGCAGCTTCTGGGCAGGCTGTCAGCCCCAGCATTTT
CDR3 protein: CASSFWAGCQPQHF

D gene: TRBD1
V gene: TRBV4-1
J gene: TRBJ1-2
clone size: few
CDR3 DNA: TGCGCCAGCAGCCAAACGGACAGGGGTAACGGCTACACCTTC
CDR3 protein: CASSQTDRGNGYTF

D gene: NA
V gene: TRBV7-3
J gene: TRBJ2-7
clone size: NA
CDR3 DNA: TGTGCCAGCAGCTTAATTCCGGGGAGCTCCTACGAGCAGTACTTC
CDR3 protein: CASSLIPGSSYEQYF

D gene: TRBD2
V gene: TRBV7-3
J gene: TRBJ2-2
clone size: NA
CDR3 DNA: TGTGCCAGCAGCTACGGTCTAGCGGGGGCCGCGAACACCGGGGAGCTGTTTTTT
CDR3 protein: CASSYGLAGAANTGELFF

D gene: TRBD1
V gene: TRBV29-1
J gene: TRBJ2-5
clone size: NA
CDR3 DNA: TGCAGCGTTTTGACAGGGTGGGAGACCCAGTACTTC
CDR3 protein: CSVLTGWETQYF

D gene: NA
V gene: TRBV19
J gene: TRBJ2-7
clone size: NA
CDR3 DNA: TGTGCCAGTAGTATAGGCGGGCTCAGCTCCTACGAGCAGTACTTC
CDR3 protein: CASSIGGLSSYEQYF